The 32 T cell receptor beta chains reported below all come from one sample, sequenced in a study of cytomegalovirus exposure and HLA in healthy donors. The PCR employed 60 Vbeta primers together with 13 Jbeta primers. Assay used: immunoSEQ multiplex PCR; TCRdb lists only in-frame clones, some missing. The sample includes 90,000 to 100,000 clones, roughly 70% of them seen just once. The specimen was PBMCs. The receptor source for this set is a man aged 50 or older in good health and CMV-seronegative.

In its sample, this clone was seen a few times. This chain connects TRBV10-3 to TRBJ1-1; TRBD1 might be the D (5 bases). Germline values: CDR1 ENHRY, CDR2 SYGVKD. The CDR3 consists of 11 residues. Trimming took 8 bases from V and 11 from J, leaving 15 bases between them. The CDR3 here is CAIDGGYGAFF. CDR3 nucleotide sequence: TGTGCCATCGACGGGGGGTACGGGGCTTTCTTT.

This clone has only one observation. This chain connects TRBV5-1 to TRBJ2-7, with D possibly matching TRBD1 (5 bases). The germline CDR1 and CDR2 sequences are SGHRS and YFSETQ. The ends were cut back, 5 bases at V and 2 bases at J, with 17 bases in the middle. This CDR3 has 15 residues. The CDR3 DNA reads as TGCGCCAGCAGTTCGTATCTCACAGGAACCTACGAGCAGTACTTC. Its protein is CASSSYLTGTYEQYF.

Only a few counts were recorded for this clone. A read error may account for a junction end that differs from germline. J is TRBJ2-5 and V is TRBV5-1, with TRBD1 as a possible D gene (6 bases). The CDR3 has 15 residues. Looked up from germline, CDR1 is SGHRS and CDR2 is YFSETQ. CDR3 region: CASSLSLTGWETQYF. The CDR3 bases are TGTGCCAGCAGCTTGTCATTAACAGGGTGGGAGACCCAGTACTTC.

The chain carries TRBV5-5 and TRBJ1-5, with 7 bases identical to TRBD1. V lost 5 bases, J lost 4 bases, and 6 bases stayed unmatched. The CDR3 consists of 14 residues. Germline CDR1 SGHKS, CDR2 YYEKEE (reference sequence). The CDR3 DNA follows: TGTGCCAGCAGGCTCTCAGGGGGTAATCAGCCCCAGCATTTT. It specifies CASRLSGGNQPQHF. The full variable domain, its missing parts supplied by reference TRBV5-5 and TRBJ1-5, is DAGVTQSPTHLIKTRGQQVTLRCSPISGHKSVSWYQQVLGQGPQFIFQYYEKEERGRGNFPDRFSARQFPNYSSELNVNALLLGDSALYLCASRLSGGNQPQHFGDGTRLSIL.

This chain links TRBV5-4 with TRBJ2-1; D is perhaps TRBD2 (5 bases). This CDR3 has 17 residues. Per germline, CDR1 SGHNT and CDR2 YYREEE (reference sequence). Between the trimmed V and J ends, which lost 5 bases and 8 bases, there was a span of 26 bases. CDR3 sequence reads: CASSPLPDSSVVDEQFF. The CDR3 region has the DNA TGTGCCAGCAGTCCACTCCCGGACTCCTCAGTCGTGGATGAGCAGTTCTTC.

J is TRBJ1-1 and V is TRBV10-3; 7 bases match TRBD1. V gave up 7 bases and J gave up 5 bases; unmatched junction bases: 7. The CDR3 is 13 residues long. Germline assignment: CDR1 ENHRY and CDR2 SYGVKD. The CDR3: CAIKYRGGTEAFF. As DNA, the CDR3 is TGTGCCATCAAATACAGGGGTGGGACTGAAGCTTTCTTT.

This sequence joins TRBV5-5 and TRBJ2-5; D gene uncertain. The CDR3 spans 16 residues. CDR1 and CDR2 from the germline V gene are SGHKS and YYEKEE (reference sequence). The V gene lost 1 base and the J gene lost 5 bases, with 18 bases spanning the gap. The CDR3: CASSLRGWVSKETQYF. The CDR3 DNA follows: TGTGCCAGCAGCTTGAGAGGTTGGGTGAGCAAGGAGACCCAGTACTTC.

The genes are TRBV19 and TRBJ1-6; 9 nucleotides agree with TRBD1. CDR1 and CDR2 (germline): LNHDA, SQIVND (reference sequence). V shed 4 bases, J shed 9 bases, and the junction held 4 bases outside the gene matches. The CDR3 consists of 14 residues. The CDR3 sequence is CASSTGQGGSPLHF. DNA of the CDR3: TGTGCCAGTAGTACGGGACAGGGAGGTTCACCCCTCCACTTT.

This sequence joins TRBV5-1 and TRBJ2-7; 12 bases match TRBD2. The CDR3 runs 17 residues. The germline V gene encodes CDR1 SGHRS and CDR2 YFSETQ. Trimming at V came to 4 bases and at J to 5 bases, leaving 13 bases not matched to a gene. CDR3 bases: TGCGCCAGCAGCCAAACTAGCGGGGGGTTCACTGGACACGAGCAGTACTTC. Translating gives CASSQTSGGFTGHEQYF.

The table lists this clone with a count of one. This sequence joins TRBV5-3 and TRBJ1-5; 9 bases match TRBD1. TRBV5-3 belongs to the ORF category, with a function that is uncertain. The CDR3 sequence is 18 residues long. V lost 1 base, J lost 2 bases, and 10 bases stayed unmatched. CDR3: CARSLRGSRDRGNQPQHF. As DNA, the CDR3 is TGTGCCAGAAGCTTGCGGGGCTCCCGGGACAGGGGCAATCAGCCCCAGCATTTT.

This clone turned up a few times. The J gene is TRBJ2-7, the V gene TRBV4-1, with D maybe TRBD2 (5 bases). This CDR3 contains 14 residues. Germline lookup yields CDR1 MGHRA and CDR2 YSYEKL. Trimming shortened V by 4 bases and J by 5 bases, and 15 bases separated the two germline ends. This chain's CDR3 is CASSRVQWENEQYF. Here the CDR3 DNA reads TGCGCCAGCAGCCGCGTACAGTGGGAGAACGAGCAGTACTTC.

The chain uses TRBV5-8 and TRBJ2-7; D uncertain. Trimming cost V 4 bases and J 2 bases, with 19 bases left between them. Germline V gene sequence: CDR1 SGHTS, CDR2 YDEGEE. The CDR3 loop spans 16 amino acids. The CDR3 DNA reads TGTGCCAGCAGCGAACCCAGAAAGCGTGAAACCTACGAGCAGTACTTC. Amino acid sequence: CASSEPRKRETYEQYF.

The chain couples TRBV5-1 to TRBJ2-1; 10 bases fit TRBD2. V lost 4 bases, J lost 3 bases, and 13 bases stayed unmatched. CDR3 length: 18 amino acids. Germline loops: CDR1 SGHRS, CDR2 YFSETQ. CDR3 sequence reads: CASSHAVGLADYYNEQFF. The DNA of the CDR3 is TGCGCCAGCAGCCACGCGGTAGGACTAGCGGATTACTACAATGAGCAGTTCTTC.

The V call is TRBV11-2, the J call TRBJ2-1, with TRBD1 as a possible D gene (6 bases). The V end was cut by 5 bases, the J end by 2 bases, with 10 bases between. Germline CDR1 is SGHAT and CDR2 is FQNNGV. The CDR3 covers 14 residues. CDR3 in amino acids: CASSGEGAYNEQFF. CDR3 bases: TGTGCCAGCAGCGGTGAGGGGGCCTACAATGAGCAGTTCTTC.

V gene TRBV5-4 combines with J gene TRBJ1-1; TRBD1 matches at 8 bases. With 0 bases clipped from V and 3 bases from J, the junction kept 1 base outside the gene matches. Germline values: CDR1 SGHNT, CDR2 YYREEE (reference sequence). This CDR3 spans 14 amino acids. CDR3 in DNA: TGTGCCAGCAGCTTGGACAGGGGGGACACTGAAGCTTTCTTT. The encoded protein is CASSLDRGDTEAFF.

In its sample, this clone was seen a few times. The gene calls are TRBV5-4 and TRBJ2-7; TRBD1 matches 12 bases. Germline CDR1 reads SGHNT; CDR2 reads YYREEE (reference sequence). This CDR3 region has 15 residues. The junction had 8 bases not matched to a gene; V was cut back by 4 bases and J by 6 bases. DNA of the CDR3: TGTGCCAGCAGCCGGGACAGGGGGCACGGAGTCGAGCAGTACTTC. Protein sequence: CASSRDRGHGVEQYF.

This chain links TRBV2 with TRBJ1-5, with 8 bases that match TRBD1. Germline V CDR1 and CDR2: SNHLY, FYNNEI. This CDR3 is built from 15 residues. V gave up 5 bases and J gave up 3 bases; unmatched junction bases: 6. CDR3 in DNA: TGTGCCAGCAGTCTACAGGGGGGTTACAATCAGCCCCAGCATTTT. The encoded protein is CASSLQGGYNQPQHF.

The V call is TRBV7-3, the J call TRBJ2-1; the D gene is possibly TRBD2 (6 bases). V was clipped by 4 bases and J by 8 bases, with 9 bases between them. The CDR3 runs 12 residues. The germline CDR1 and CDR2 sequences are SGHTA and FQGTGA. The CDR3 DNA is TGTGCCAGCAGCTCGGGACTTCATGAGCAGTTCTTC. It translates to CASSSGLHEQFF.

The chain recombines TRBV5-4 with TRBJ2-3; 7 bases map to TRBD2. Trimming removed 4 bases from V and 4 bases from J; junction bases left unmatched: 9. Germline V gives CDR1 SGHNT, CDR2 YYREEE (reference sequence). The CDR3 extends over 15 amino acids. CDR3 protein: CASSPVGGGADTQYF. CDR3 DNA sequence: TGTGCCAGCAGCCCGGTCGGCGGGGGAGCAGATACGCAGTATTTT.

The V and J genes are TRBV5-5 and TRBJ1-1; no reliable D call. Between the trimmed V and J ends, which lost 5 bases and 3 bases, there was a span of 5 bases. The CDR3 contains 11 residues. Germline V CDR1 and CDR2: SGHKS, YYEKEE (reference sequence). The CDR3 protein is CASSSYTEAFF. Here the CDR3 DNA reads TGTGCCAGCAGTTCGTACACTGAAGCTTTCTTT.

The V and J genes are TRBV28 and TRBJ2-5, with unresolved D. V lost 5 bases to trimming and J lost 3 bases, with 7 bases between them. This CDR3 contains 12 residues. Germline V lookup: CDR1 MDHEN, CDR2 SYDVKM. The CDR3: CASSVQKETQYF. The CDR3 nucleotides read TGTGCCAGCAGTGTTCAAAAAGAGACCCAGTACTTC.

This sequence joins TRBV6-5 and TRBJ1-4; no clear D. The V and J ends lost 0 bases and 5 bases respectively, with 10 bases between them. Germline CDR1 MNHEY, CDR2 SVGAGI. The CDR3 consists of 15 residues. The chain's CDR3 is CASSYSNGWNEKLFF. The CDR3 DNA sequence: TGTGCCAGCAGTTACTCGAACGGGTGGAATGAAAAACTGTTTTTT.

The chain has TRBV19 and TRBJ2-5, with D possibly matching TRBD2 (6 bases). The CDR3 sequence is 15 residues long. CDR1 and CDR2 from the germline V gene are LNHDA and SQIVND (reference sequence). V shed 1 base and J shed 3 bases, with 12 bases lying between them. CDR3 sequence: CASSIVAEGKETQYF. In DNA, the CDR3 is TGTGCCAGTAGTATAGTAGCGGAGGGAAAAGAGACCCAGTACTTC.

The DNA of the CDR3 is TGTGCCAGTACAGCCGGGGGCCCAGGGGGGTCCTACGAGCAGTACTTC. Its translation: CASTAGGPGGSYEQYF. The chain is built from TRBV2 and TRBJ2-7; tentative D call: TRBD1 (7 bases). The CDR3 is 16 amino acids. V was cut by 9 bases and J by 1 base, with 22 bases left in between. Germline loops: CDR1 SNHLY, CDR2 FYNNEI.

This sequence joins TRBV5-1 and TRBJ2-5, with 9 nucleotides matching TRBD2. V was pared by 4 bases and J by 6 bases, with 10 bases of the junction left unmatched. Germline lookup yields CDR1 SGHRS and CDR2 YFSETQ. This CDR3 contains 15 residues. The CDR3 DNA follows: TGCGCCAGCAGCCGCCTAGCGGGACGGACGCAGACCCAGTACTTC. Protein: CASSRLAGRTQTQYF.

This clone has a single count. The CDR3 coding sequence is TGTGCCAGCAGTGAGGGTAGGACAGGGGATTACGAGCAGTACTTC. It yields the protein CASSEGRTGDYEQYF. J is TRBJ2-5 and V is TRBV25-1, with 9 bases that match TRBD1. The J call may be incorrect, as the DNA end agrees better with TRBJ2-7. CDR1 MGHDK and CDR2 SYGVNS come from the germline V gene. CDR3 length: 15 residues.

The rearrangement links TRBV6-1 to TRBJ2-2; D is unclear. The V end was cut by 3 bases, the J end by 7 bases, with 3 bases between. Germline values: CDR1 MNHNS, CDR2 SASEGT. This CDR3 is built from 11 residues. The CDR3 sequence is CASSEYGELFF. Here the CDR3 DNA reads TGTGCCAGCAGTGAGTACGGGGAGCTGTTTTTT.

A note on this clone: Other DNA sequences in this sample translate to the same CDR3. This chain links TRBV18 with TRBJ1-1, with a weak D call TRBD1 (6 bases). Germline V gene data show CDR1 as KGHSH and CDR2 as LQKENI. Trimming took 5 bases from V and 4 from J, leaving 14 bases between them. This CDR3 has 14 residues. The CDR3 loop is CASSRTDTSTEAFF. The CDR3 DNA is TGTGCCAGCTCAAGGACAGACACGAGCACTGAAGCTTTCTTT.

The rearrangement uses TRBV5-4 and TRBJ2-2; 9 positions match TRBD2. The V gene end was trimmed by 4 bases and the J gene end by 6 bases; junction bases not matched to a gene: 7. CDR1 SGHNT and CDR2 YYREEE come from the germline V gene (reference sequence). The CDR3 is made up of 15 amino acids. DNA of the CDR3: TGTGCCAGCAGCAGGGCGGGAGGGCCGCCCGGGGAGCTGTTTTTT. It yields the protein CASSRAGGPPGELFF.

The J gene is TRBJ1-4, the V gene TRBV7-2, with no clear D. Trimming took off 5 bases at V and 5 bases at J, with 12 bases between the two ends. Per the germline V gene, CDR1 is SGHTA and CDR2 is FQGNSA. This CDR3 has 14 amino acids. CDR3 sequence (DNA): TGTGCCAGCAGCAAACTAGTAAAAAATGAAAAACTGTTTTTT. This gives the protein CASSKLVKNEKLFF.

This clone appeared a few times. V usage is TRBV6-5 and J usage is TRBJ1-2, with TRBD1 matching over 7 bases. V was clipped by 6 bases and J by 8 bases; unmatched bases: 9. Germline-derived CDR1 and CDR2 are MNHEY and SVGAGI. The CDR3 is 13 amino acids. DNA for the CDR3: TGTGCCAGCAGCCTGACAGGGAATCGGGGCTACACCTTC. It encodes CASSLTGNRGYTF.

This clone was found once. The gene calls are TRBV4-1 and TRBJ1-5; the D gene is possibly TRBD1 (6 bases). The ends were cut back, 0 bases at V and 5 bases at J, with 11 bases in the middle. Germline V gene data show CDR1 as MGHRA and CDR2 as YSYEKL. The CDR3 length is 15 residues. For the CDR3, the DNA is TGCGCCAGCAGCCAAGACGGGACATACGATCAGCCCCAGCATTTT. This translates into CASSQDGTYDQPQHF.